The TCR beta chain described here comes from a study of T cells in Graves' hyperthyroidism and ophthalmopathy (dated by TCRdb to about 2019). At the level of the whole study: Peripheral blood was collected at initial diagnosis, before any treatment. A discovery cohort of about 100 patients, fewer than 50 with Graves' ophthalmopathy and over 55 with stable Graves' hyperthyroidism, was used to find distinguishing TCR V-J signatures. An independent validation cohort of under 20 hyperthyroidism patients and over 15 patients who later progressed to ophthalmopathy tested prospective prediction of ophthalmopathy. For training and testing, the roughly 97 patients in the discovery cohort were randomly divided in a 7:3 ratio. Thyroid tissue and blood T-cell repertoires from more than five Graves' hyperthyroidism patients were also compared in the study. Following sampling, methimazole starting at 30 mg daily was given to hyperthyroidism patients, and high-dose intravenous methylprednisolone was given to ophthalmopathy patients. The paper reports TCR Vbeta CDR3 sequencing of some 140 peripheral blood samples: approximately 43 ophthalmopathy, fewer than 80 hyperthyroidism and about 17 progressor patients.

From its cysteine to its phenylalanine, the CDR3 spans 14 amino acids. Only CDR3 DNA is held: 42 bases, read in frame from base 1. CDR1 and CDR2, looked up from the germline V gene, are MNHEY and SVGEGT. Trimming removed 6 bases from V and 7 bases from J; the gene matches leave 9 bases unexplained. TCR beta CDR3 regions were amplified from RNA transcripts. The first round of RT-PCR for the TCR CDR3 was performed with the HTBI primer set and the Qiagen OneStep RT-PCR kit. The libraries were constructed in a second round of multiplex PCR and then size-selected and purified. Sequencing of the libraries was done on an Illumina HiSeq2000 using paired-end 100 bp reads. In the authors' own workflow: SOAPnuke was used to process the raw data, removing reads that contained adapters or uncalled bases, had a mean Phred below 15, or lacked an exact match to the constant primer or identifier. COPE v1.2.5 was used to merge high-quality paired reads, and clonotypes were defined as unique nucleotide sequences. MiTCR v1.1 was used to align the clonotypes against IMGT TRBV, TRBD and TRBJ reference segments. Only V-J combinations with frequency above 0.0001, covering roughly 99% of repertoires, were analysed. A TCS score was defined as the ratio between F50 (clonal expansion) and ExV (chaos), using BLOSUM62-based TCRdist between CDR3 peptides within each V-J. Welch's t-statistics and random forest reduced around 550 V-J features to 10 to 15, which were used in a naive Bayes classifier (R e1071). TCRdb redid the processing of the public reads, applying fastp at Q25 and MiXCR, and retained in-frame beta chains. Rows with a matching CDR3 protein are joined into one entry that keeps the most common DNA and genes. TCRdb's processing, not the authors' own work, is the source of the V and J calls. For this sample the table gives about 360,000 distinct CDR3 sequences, of which approximately 13% were detected only once. The top ten clonotypes cover 9.2% of the sample.

This clonotype was counted ten times or more. Its cognate antigen has yet to be identified. Per-base quality was not reported, and no clone a single base away is much larger than it. Graves' hyperthyroidism was defined as stable when no progression to ophthalmopathy occurred over 18 months of follow-up. Hyperthyroidism patients were aged 18 to 65 years and newly diagnosed, with disease duration of less than 2 months. The study excluded patients with uncontrolled infections, other autoimmune diseases, pregnancy or lactation. Diagnoses were based on clinical symptoms, serum thyroxine and TRAb, thyroid ultrasound and orbital computed tomography. Ficoll-Paque density gradient centrifugation was used to isolate PBMCs from about 10 ml of fresh peripheral blood. Total RNA was extracted with Trizol reagent, and quality was checked on an Agilent 2100 Bioanalyzer. The study at large found these results: Most expanded thyroid clonotypes (frequency above 0.001) were also detected in blood, a finding suggesting that blood repertoires may reflect thyroid immune responses. In cross-validation, a model built on a 13 V-J signature told ophthalmopathy apart from stable hyperthyroidism with 85% to 90% sensitivity and around 83% specificity, and in testing the same model reached 80%/75%. No statistical method was used to fix the sample size in advance, and group allocation was not hidden from the investigators. In validation, the model predicted progression to ophthalmopathy with approximately 71% sensitivity and approximately 78% specificity, a median of 6.5 months before onset.

This sequence uses TRBV6-2 or TRBV6-3 and TRBJ1-5; a stretch of 7 junction bases matches TRBD1. The source of this sequence is a woman aged 18-30 years with Graves' hyperthyroidism. The material sequenced was blood. The DNA sequence is TGTGCCAGCAGCTTCACAGGGGCCAGACAGCCCCAGCATTTT. Translated, it reads CASSFTGARQPQHF.